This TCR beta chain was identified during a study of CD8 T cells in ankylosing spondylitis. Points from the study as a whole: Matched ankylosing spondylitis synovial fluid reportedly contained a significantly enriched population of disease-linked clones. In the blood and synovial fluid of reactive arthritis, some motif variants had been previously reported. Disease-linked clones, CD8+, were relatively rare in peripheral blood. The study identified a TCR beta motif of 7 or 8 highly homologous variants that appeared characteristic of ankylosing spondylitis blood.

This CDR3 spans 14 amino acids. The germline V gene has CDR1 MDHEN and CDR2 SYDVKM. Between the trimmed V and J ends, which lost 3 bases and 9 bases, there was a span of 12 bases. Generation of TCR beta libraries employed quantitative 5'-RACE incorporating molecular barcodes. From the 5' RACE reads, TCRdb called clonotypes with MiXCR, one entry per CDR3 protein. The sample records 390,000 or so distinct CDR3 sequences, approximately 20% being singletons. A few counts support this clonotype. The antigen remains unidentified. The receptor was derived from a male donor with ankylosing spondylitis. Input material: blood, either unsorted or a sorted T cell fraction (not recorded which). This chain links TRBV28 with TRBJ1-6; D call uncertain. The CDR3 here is CASSFMGLGSPLHF. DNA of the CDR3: TGTGCCAGCAGTTTTATGGGGTTGGGTTCACCCCTCCACTTT.